This TCR beta chain was observed in a study of cytomegalovirus exposure and HLA in healthy donors. General study results and limits: CMV serostatus was the sole immune exposure data available.

Note on this clone: Its target is not known.

This PCR relied on a set of 60 Vbeta primers and 13 Jbeta primers. Clones were sequenced by immunoSEQ multiplex PCR, and TCRdb holds only the in-frame ones, with some missing. The table lists approximately 120,000 clones, 75% of them singletons. V lost 6 bases to trimming and J lost 3 bases; unmatched junction nucleotides: 10. The CDR3 runs to 16 residues. Per germline, CDR1 SGHNT and CDR2 YENEEA. Sequencing input: PBMCs. The rearrangement links TRBV11-3 to TRBJ2-1; the match to TRBD2 covers 8 bases. The sequence derives from a woman aged 45-65 years in good health and CMV-seronegative. The CDR3 bases are TGTGCCAGCAGTTCCGGGAGGGGGGACAACTACAATGAGCAGTTCTTC. Protein product: CASSSGRGDNYNEQFF.